This T cell receptor beta chain appears in the sequencing data of a study of beta chain features in type 1 diabetes. The CDR3 runs to 13 residues. The V and J ends lost 3 bases and 7 bases respectively, with 14 bases between them. CDR1 is SGHRS, CDR2 YFSETQ, per germline. The study reverse transcribed the entire isolated RNA, so it sequenced expressed TCRB transcripts. Libraries were prepared by immunoSEQ multiplex PCR; TCRdb keeps only in-frame clonotypes and omits some of them. Of fewer than 350,000 clones listed, around 19% were seen once; the top ten hold about 0.044%. This clone was seen only a few times. Its antigen remains unknown. Whole-study findings and limits: Naive, central memory and regulatory TCRB repertoires appeared more similar among patients than healthy donors. Shorter templates might be favored by PCR, and equally so in patients and in controls.

Sequences were obtained from naive CD4+ T cells from blood. The TCR was taken from a woman aged 18-29 years in good health. The chain employs TRBV5-1 and TRBJ2-7; perhaps TRBD1 as D (5 bases). CDR3: CASSSSGSSEQYF. CDR3 nucleotide sequence: TGCGCCAGCAGCTCGTCAGGGTCCTCGGAGCAGTACTTC. Full variable domain (missing parts from reference TRBV5-1 and TRBJ2-7): KAGVTQTPRYLIKTRGQQVTLSCSPISGHRSVSWYQQTPGQGLQFLFEYFSETQRNKGNFPGRFSGRQFSNSRSEMNVSTLELGDSALYLCASSSSGSSEQYFGPGTRLTVT.